This T cell receptor (beta chain) was sequenced during a study of T cells in Graves' hyperthyroidism and ophthalmopathy. Whole-study results and caveats: The majority of expanded thyroid clonotypes above 0.001 also appeared in blood. Ophthalmopathy, as predicted by the model, came a median 6.5 months after the prediction.

TCR beta CDR3 region amplification was performed from RNA transcripts. The HTBI primer set served for first-round RT-PCR of the TCR CDR3. Using its own MiXCR run on the multiplex PCR reads, TCRdb lists one record per CDR3 protein. The sample contains about 710,000 distinct CDR3 sequences, about a sixth of which appear only once. In germline, CDR1 is MNHEY, CDR2 SMNVEV (reference sequence). The V end lost 3 bases, the J end lost 4 bases, and 9 bases lay between the germline ends. CDR3 length equals 13 residues. Diagnosis relied on clinical symptoms, serum thyroxine and TRAb, thyroid ultrasound and orbital computed tomography. PBMCs came from around 10 ml fresh peripheral blood. This clonotype was observed a few times. Its antigen is unknown.

The sequence derives from a man aged 18 to 29 with Graves' hyperthyroidism. The chain joins TRBV27 to TRBJ1-1, with unresolved D. Sample: blood. CDR3 loop: CASSFGPPTEAFF. DNA for the CDR3: TGTGCCAGCAGTTTCGGACCCCCCACTGAAGCTTTCTTT.